A single T cell receptor beta chain is shown here with its context. These data come from a study of blood T cell repertoires in COVID-19. Study context: T cells, B-cell-depleted T cells, or PBMCs provided the cDNA or gDNA that served as material.

Authors' processing steps: Quantification of nucleated cells was approximated via reference gene primer amplification. The protocol was immunoSEQ multiplex PCR, while the TCRdb copy is restricted to in-frame clones and leaves out a portion. V, J and clone size are taken as reported in that table, and D and trimming were inferred from the DNA itself. The table lists about 80,000 clones, roughly 80% of them singletons, with 30% to 40% in the top ten. The sequencing sample was made of peripheral blood. This TCR derives from a woman between 65 and 79 years old with acute or convalescent COVID-19.

CDR3 sequence reads: CASSVRGGQGRSPLHF. DNA for the CDR3: TGTGCCAGCAGTGTTCGAGGGGGACAGGGAAGATCACCCCTCCACTTT. This sequence joins TRBV2 and TRBJ1-6, with 9 bases fitting TRBD1. Germline CDR1 SNHLY, CDR2 FYNNEI. Germline trimming cut 4 bases from V and 10 bases from J; bases unmatched to any gene: 11. The CDR3 runs 16 residues.